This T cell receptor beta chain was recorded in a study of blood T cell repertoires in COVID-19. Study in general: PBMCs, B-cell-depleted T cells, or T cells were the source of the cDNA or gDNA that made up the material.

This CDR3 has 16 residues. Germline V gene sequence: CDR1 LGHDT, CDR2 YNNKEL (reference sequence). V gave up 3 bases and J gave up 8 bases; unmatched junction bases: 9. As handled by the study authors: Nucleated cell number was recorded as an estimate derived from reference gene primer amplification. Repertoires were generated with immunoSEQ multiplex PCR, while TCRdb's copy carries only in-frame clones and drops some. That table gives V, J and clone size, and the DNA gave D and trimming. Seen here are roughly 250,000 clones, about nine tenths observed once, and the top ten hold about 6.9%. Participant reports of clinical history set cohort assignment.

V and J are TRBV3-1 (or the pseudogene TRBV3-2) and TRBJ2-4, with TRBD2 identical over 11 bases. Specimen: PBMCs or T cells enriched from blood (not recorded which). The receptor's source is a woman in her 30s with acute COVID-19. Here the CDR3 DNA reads TGTGCCAGCAGCCAGGGACTAGCGGTTATCAGAGACATTCAGTACTTC. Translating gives CASSQGLAVIRDIQYF.